This TCR beta chain comes out of a study of T-cell memory formation after mild COVID-19. TCRdb called the 5' RACE reads again in MiXCR, with one record for every CDR3 protein. The sample yields more than 350,000 distinct CDR3 sequences, roughly 21% seen once. This clonotype was seen ten or more times. Germline trimming cut 5 bases from V and 1 base from J; bases unmatched to any gene: 1. Germline V CDR1 and CDR2: SGHTA, FQGNSA. The CDR3 covers 14 residues. The material sequenced was PBMCs or a T cell subset sorted from them (not recorded which). The receptor was derived from an adult woman who had mild COVID-19 (a few samples of this study predate the infection). Cell type and time point are not known. The chain combines TRBV7-2 with TRBJ2-2; 7 nucleotides line up with TRBD1. The CDR3 sequence: CASSRDRNTGELFF. DNA of the CDR3: TGTGCCAGCAGCCGGGACAGGAACACCGGGGAGCTGTTTTTT. Combining the CDR3 with reference TRBV7-2 and TRBJ2-2 gives the whole variable domain GAGVSQSPSNKVTEKGKDVELRCDPISGHTALYWYRQSLGQGLEFLIYFQGNSAPDKSGLPSDRFSAERTGGSVSTLTIQRTQQEDSAVYLCASSRDRNTGELFFGEGSRLTVL.